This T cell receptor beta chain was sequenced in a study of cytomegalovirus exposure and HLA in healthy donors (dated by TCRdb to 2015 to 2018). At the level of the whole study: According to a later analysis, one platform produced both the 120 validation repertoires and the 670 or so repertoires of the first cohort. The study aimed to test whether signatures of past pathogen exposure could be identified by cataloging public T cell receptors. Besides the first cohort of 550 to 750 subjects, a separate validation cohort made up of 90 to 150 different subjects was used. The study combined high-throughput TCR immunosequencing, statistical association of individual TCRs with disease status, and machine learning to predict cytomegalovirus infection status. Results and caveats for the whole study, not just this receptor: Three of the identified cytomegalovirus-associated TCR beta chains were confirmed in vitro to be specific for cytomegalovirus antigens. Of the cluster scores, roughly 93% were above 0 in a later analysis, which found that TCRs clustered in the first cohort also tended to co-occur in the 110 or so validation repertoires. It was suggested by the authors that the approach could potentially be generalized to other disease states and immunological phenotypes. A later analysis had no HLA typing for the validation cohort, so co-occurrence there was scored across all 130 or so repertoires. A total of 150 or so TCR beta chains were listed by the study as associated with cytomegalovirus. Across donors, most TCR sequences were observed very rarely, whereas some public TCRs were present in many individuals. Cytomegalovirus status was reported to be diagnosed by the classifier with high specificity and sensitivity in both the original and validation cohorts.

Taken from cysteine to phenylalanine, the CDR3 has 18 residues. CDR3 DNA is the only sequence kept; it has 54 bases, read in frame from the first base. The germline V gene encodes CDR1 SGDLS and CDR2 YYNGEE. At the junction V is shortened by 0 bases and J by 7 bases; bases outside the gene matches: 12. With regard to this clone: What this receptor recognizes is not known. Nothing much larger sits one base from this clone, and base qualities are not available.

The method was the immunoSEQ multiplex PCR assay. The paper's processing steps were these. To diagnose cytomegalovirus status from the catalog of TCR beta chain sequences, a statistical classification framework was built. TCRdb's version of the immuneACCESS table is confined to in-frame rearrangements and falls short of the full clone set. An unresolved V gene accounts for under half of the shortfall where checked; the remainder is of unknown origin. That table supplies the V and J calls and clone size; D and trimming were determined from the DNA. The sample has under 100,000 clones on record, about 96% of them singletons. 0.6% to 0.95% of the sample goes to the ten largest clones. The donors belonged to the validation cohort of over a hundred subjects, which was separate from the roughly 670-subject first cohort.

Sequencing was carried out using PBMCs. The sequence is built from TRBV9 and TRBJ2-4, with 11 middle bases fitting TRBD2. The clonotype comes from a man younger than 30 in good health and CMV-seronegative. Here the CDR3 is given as CASSVDPLAGGPGNIQYF. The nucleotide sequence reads TGTGCCAGCAGCGTAGACCCCTTAGCGGGAGGGCCTGGGAACATTCAGTACTTC. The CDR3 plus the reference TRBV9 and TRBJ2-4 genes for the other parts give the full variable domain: DSGVTQTPKHLITATGQRVTLRCSPRSGDLSVYWYQQSLDQGLQFLIQYYNGEERAKGNILERFSAQQFPDLHSELNLSSLELGDSALYFCASSVDPLAGGPGNIQYFGAGTRLSVL.